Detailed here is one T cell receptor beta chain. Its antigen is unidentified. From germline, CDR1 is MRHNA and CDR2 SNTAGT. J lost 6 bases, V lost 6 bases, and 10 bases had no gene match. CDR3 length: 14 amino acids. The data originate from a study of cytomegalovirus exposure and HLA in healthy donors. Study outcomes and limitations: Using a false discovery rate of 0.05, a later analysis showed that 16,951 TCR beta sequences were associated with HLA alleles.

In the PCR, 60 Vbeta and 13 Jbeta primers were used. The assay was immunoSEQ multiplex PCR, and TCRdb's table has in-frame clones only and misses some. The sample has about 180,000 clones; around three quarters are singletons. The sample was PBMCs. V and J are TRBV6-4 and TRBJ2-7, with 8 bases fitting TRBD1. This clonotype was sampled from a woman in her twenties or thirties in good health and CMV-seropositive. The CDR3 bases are TGTGCCAGCAGGATCCCGACAGGGGTAAGCGAGCAGTACTTC. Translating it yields CASRIPTGVSEQYF.